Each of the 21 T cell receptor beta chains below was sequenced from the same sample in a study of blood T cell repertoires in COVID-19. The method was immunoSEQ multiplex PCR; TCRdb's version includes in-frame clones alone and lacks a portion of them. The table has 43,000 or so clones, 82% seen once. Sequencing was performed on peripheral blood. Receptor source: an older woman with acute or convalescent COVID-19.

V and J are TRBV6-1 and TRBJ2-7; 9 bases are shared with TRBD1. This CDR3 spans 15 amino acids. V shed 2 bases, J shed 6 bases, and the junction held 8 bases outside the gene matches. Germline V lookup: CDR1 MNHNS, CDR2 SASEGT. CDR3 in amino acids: CASSESGGGQGEQYF. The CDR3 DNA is TGTGCCAGCAGTGAATCTGGCGGGGGACAGGGCGAGCAGTACTTC.

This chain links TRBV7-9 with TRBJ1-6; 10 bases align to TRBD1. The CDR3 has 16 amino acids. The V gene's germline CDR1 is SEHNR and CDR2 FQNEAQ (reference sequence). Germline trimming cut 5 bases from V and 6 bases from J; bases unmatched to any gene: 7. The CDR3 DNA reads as TGTGCCAGCAGCCCCCGGGACAGGGGAGGTAATTCACCCCTCCACTTT. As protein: CASSPRDRGGNSPLHF.

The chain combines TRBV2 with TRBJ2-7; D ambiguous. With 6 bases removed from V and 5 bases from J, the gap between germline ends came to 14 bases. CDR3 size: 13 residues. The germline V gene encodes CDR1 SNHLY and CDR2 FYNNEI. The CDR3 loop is CASSPEYGHEQYF. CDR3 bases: TGTGCCAGCAGCCCGGAGTATGGCCACGAGCAGTACTTC. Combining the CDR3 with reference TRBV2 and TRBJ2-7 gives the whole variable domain EPEVTQTPSHQVTQMGQEVILRCVPISNHLYFYWYRQILGQKVEFLVSFYNNEISEKSEIFDDQFSVERPDGSNFTLKIRSTKLEDSAMYFCASSPEYGHEQYFGPGTRLTVT.

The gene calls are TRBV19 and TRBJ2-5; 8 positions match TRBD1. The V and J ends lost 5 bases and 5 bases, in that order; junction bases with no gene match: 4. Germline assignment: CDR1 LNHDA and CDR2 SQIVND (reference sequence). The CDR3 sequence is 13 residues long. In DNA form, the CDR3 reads TGTGCCAGTAGTCGGGACAGGTCGGAGACCCAGTACTTC. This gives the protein CASSRDRSETQYF.

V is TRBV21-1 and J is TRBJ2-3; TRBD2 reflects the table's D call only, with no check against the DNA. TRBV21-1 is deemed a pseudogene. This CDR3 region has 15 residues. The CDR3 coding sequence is TGTGCCAGCAGCAAAGCGGGACTGAACACAGATACGCAGTATTTT. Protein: CASSKAGLNTDTQYF.

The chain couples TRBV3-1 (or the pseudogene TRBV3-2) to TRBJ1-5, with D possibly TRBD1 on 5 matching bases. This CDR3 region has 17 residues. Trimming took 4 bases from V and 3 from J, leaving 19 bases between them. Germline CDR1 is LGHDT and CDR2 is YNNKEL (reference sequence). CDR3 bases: TGTGCCAGCAGCCGAGGATCGGGAGGGGCTCCCAATCAGCCCCAGCATTTT. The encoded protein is CASSRGSGGAPNQPQHF.

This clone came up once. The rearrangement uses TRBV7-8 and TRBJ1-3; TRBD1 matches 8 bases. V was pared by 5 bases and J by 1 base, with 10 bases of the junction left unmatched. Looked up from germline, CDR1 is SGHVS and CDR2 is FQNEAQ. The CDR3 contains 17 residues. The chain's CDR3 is CASSPWDRSLSGNTIYF. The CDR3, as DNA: TGTGCCAGCAGCCCATGGGACAGGAGCCTTTCTGGAAACACCATATATTTT.

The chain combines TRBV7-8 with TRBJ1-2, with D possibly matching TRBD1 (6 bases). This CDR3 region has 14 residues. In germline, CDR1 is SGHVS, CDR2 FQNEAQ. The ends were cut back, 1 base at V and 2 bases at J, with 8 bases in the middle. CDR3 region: CASSLEGTNYGYTF. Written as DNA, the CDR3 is TGTGCCAGCAGCTTAGAGGGGACAAACTATGGCTACACCTTC.

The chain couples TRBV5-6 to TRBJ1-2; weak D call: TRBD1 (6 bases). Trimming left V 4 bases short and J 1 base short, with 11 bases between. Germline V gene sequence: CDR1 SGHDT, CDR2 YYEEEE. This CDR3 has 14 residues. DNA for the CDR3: TGTGCCAGCAGCCAATTGGACAGTAACTATGGCTACACCTTC. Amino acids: CASSQLDSNYGYTF.

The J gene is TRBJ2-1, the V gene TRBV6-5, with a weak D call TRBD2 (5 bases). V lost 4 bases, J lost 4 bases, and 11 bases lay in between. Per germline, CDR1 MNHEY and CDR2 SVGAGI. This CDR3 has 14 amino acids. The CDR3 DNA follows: TGTGCCAGCAGTTGGAGGACCCCTTACAATGAGCAGTTCTTC. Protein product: CASSWRTPYNEQFF.

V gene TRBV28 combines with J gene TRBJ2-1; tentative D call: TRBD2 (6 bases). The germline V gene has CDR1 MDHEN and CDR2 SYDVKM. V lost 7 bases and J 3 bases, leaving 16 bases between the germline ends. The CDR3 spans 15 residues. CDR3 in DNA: TGTGCCAGCACCCCGGGGGAGGCCGGCTACAATGAGCAGTTCTTC. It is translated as CASTPGEAGYNEQFF. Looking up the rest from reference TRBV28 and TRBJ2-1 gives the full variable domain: DVKVTQSSRYLVKRTGEKVFLECVQDMDHENMFWYRQDPGLGLRLIYFSYDVKMKEKGDIPEGYSVSREKKERFSLILESASTNQTSMYLCASTPGEAGYNEQFFGPGTRLTVL.

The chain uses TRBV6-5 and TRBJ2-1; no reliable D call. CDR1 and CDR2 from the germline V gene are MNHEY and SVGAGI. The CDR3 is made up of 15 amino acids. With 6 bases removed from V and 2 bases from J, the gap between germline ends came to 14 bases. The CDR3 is CASRGLLNTYNEQFF. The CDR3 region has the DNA TGTGCCAGCAGGGGCCTCCTCAATACCTACAATGAGCAGTTCTTC.

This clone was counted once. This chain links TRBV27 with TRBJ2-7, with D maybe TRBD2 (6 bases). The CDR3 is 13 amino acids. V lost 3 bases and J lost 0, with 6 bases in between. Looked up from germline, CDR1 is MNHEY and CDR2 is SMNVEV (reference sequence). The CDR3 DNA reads TGTGCCAGCAGTTTCGGGGGCTCCTACGAGCAGTACTTC. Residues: CASSFGGSYEQYF.

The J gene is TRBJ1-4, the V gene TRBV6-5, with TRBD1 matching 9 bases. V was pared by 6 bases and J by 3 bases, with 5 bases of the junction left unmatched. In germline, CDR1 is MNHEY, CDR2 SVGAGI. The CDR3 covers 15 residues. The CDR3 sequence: CASRGDRGANEKLFF. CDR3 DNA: TGTGCCAGCAGGGGAGACAGGGGGGCTAATGAAAAACTGTTTTTT.

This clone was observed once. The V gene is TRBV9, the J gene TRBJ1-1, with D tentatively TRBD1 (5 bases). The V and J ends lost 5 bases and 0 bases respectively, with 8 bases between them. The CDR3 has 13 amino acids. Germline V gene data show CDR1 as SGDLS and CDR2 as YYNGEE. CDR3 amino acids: CASSKGLNTEAFF. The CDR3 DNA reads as TGTGCCAGCAGTAAGGGGCTGAACACTGAAGCTTTCTTT.

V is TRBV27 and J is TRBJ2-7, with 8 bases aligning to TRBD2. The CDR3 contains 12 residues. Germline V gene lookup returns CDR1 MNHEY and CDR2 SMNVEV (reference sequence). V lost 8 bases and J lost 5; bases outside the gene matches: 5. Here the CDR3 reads CASSGGVDEQYF. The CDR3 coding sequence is TGTGCCAGCTCCGGGGGGGTCGACGAGCAGTACTTC.

This CDR3 reads CASSLGNPLLRDRGSIYGYTF. The CDR3 coding sequence is TGCGCCAGCAGCTTGGGTAACCCCCTCCTCCGGGACAGGGGAAGTATTTATGGCTACACCTTC. This chain links TRBV5-1 with TRBJ1-2, with TRBD1 matching over 10 bases. V lost 0 bases to trimming and J lost 5 bases; unmatched junction nucleotides: 22. This CDR3 contains 21 residues. Germline CDR1 reads SGHRS; CDR2 reads YFSETQ.

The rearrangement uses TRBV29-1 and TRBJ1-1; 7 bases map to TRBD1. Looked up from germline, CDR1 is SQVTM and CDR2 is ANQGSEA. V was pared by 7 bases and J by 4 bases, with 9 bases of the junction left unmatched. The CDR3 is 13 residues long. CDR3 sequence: CSATGPGGTEAFF. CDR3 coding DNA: TGCAGCGCAACAGGCCCAGGGGGCACTGAAGCTTTCTTT.

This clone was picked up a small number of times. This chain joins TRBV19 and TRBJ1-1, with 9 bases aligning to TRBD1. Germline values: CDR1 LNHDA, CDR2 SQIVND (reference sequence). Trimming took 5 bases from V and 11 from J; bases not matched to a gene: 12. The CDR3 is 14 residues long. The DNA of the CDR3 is TGTGCCAGTAGTTCCACCGGGACAGGGACCGGGGCTTTCTTT. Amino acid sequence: CASSSTGTGTGAFF.

CDR3 DNA: TGTGCCAGCAGGGCTTGGGACAGTGGGGGAGAGACCCAGTACTTC. Residues: CASRAWDSGGETQYF. This chain joins TRBV6-5 and TRBJ2-5, with 7 nucleotides matching TRBD1. With V trimmed by 6 bases and J by 4 bases, 11 bases remained unmatched. Germline CDR1 is MNHEY and CDR2 is SVGAGI. This CDR3 region has 15 residues.

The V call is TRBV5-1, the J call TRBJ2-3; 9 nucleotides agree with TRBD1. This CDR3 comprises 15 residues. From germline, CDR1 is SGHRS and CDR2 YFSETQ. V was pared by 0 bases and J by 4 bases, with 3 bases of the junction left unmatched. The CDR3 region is CASSLGGQGADTQYF. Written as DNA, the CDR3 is TGCGCCAGCAGCTTGGGGGGACAGGGTGCAGATACGCAGTATTTT.